The 10 T cell receptor beta chains reported below all come from one sample, sequenced in a study of shared clonotypes between healthy human individuals. Some clones are missing from TCRdb's copy, which holds only in-frame ones; the method was immunoSEQ multiplex PCR. There are 1,400,000 or so clones in the sample; about 98.5% occur only once, and 0.3% to 0.45% lies in the top ten. Sequencing was done on a sample of naive CD4+ T cells sorted from blood. The subset was: CD45RA+ positively selected. Receptor source: a man aged 25-40 years in good health.

V and J are TRBV5-1 and TRBJ2-1, with TRBD2 identical over 10 bases. This CDR3 region has 15 residues. V lost 2 bases, J lost 9 bases, and 8 bases stayed unmatched. The germline V gene encodes CDR1 SGHRS and CDR2 YFSETQ. The CDR3 DNA follows: TGCGCCAGCAGCTTAACCGGGACTAGCGTAATTGAGCAGTTCTTC. Encoded protein: CASSLTGTSVIEQFF.

V is TRBV7-2 and J is TRBJ1-2, with D perhaps TRBD1 (5 bases). V lost 5 bases to trimming and J lost 2 bases, with 12 bases between them. CDR1 is SGHTA and CDR2 is FQGNSA in the germline V gene. The CDR3 has 14 residues. The CDR3 here is CASSRVGENYGYTF. CDR3 nucleotides: TGTGCCAGCAGCCGGGTAGGGGAGAACTATGGCTACACCTTC.

The chain joins TRBV7-2 to TRBJ2-1, with 9 bases aligning to TRBD2. Germline-derived CDR1 and CDR2 are SGHTA and FQGNSA. The junction had 5 bases not matched to a gene; V was cut back by 1 base and J by 7 bases. The CDR3 extends over 15 amino acids. The CDR3 nucleotides read TGTGCCAGCAGCTTAGTGCGCCTAGCGGGGAATGAGCAGTTCTTC. It codes for CASSLVRLAGNEQFF.

J is TRBJ2-1 and V is TRBV7-7; D is unresolved. Between the trimmed V and J ends, which lost 3 bases and 9 bases, there was a span of 9 bases. CDR1 SSHAT and CDR2 FNYEAQ come from the germline V gene (reference sequence). The CDR3 consists of 12 residues. CDR3 amino acids: CASSFPRGEQFF. CDR3 in DNA: TGTGCCAGCAGCTTCCCCCGAGGTGAGCAGTTCTTC. The full variable domain, completed using reference TRBV7-7 and TRBJ2-1, is GAGVSQSPRYKVTKRGQDVTLRCDPISSHATLYWYQQALGQGPEFLTYFNYEAQPDKSGLPSDRFSAERPEGSISTLTIQRTEQRDSAMYRCASSFPRGEQFFGPGTRLTVL.

The CDR3: CASRSTGARGELFF. The CDR3 bases are TGCGCCAGCAGGAGTACAGGGGCCCGAGGGGAGCTGTTTTTT. The rearrangement links TRBV5-1 to TRBJ2-2; 7 bases align to TRBD1. The CDR3 has 14 residues. CDR1 is SGHRS and CDR2 is YFSETQ in the germline V gene. The J segment lost 8 bases and the V segment lost 5 bases, leaving 9 bases of the junction unmatched.

This chain connects TRBV6-5 to TRBJ1-4; D gene unclear. V lost 0 bases and J 8 bases, leaving 4 bases between the germline ends. Germline V gene data show CDR1 as MNHEY and CDR2 as SVGAGI. This CDR3 is 12 amino acids long. The CDR3 nucleotides read TGTGCCAGCAGTTACTCTAGCGAAAAACTGTTTTTT. It encodes CASSYSSEKLFF.

This chain joins TRBV5-1 and TRBJ2-2; 9 nucleotides align to TRBD1. Germline V gene sequence: CDR1 SGHRS, CDR2 YFSETQ. The CDR3 runs 15 residues. J lost 4 bases, V lost 4 bases, and 5 bases had no gene match. The CDR3 is CASSGGTGPTGELFF. The CDR3 bases are TGCGCCAGCAGCGGGGGGACAGGGCCCACCGGGGAGCTGTTTTTT.

This chain uses TRBV5-5 with TRBJ2-3, with D hard to call. The CDR3 spans 12 residues. Germline loops: CDR1 SGHKS, CDR2 YYEKEE (reference sequence). V lost 3 bases, J lost 2 bases, and 4 bases lay in between. CDR3 coding DNA: TGTGCCAGCAGCTCTCCCACAGATACGCAGTATTTT. Translation gives CASSSPTDTQYF.

The chain recombines TRBV28 with TRBJ1-5; 8 bases agree with TRBD1. CDR1 is MDHEN, CDR2 SYDVKM, per germline. This CDR3 contains 15 residues. V shed 6 bases and J 5 bases; nucleotides not matched to a gene: 9. The CDR3 loop is CASRLDRGIYQPQHF. The CDR3 DNA reads TGTGCCAGCAGACTAGACAGGGGAATATATCAGCCCCAGCATTTT.

This clone was found once. As DNA, the CDR3 is TGTGCCAGCAGCTTGGCTACCCGGGATACGCAGTATTTT. Its translation: CASSLATRDTQYF. The rearrangement links TRBV5-4 to TRBJ2-3; D call uncertain. Germline lookup yields CDR1 SGHNT and CDR2 YYREEE (reference sequence). The V end lost 0 bases, the J end lost 6 bases, and 8 bases lay between the germline ends. The CDR3 is made up of 13 amino acids.